Only a few counts were recorded for the clone carrying this T cell receptor (beta chain). The CDR3 totals 14 residues. Looked up from germline, CDR1 is SGHRS and CDR2 is YFSETQ. V was cut by 1 base and J by 5 bases, with 7 bases left in between. The sample belongs to a study of blood T cell repertoires in COVID-19. Study information: Spain, Italy and the United States supplied samples that represented acute and convalescent COVID-19. PBMCs, B-cell-depleted T cells, or T cells provided the cDNA or gDNA that made up the material.

Original data processing: The authors estimated nucleated cell counts from reference gene primer amplification. Assay used: immunoSEQ multiplex PCR; TCRdb lists only in-frame clones, some missing. D and trimming come from the DNA, and the V and J calls and clone size come from that table. Here the sample spans under 150,000 clones, roughly 90% being singletons. The sequenced sample was peripheral blood. This TCR derives from a man between 50 and 59 years old with active COVID-19. The chain couples TRBV5-1 to TRBJ1-6; no definite D call. The CDR3: CASSLSGDNSPLHF. CDR3 bases: TGCGCCAGCAGCTTGTCCGGAGATAATTCACCCCTCCACTTT.